What follows are 10 T cell receptor beta chains derived from one specimen sequenced in a study of OX40 agonist ivuxolimab in advanced cancers. Here immunoSEQ multiplex PCR was the method, and the copy in TCRdb shows in-frame clones only, minus some. The sample includes 40,000 or so clones, more than 85% seen only once; the top ten take 0.5% to 0.6%. Sequencing used CD4+ or CD8+ T cells sorted from blood, obtained in a trial of the OX40 agonist ivuxolimab. The origin of the receptors is an adult with an advanced solid tumor such as melanoma, head and neck, liver or kidney cancer.

The CDR3 spells CASSGTSSSDTQYF. CDR3 nucleotides: TGTGCCAGCAGCGGGACTAGTTCTTCAGATACGCAGTATTTT. V usage is TRBV2 and J usage is TRBJ2-3; TRBD2 agrees at 8 bases. Germline assignment: CDR1 SNHLY and CDR2 FYNNEI. With V trimmed by 6 bases and J by 4 bases, 6 bases remained unmatched. The CDR3 loop spans 14 amino acids.

This clone was detected a few times. The chain employs TRBV29-1 and TRBJ1-1; possibly TRBD1 for D (5 bases). This CDR3 comprises 10 residues. V lost 7 bases and J 11 bases, leaving 14 bases between the germline ends. Germline loops: CDR1 SQVTM, CDR2 ANQGSEA. Written as DNA, the CDR3 is TGCAGCGCCGTCTTAGAGGGGGCTTTCTTT. This codes for CSAVLEGAFF. Full variable domain (remainder filled in from reference TRBV29-1 and TRBJ1-1): SAVISQKPSRDICQRGTSLTIQCQVDSQVTMMFWYRQQPGQSLTLIATANQGSEATYESGFVIDKFPISRPNLTFSTLTVSNMSPEDSSIYLCSAVLEGAFFGQGTRLTVV.

The gene calls are TRBV28 and TRBJ2-7; D is unclear. V gave up 8 bases and J gave up 5 bases, with 19 bases separating them. The CDR3 extends over 14 amino acids. Germline values: CDR1 MDHEN, CDR2 SYDVKM. The CDR3 nucleotides read TGTGCCAGCTCCGACGGCAGGTCCCCCCACGAGCAGTACTTC. Translated: CASSDGRSPHEQYF.

The chain has TRBV29-1 and TRBJ1-1; 10 nucleotides line up with TRBD1. The CDR3 sequence is 12 residues long. V shed 7 bases and J 5 bases; nucleotides not matched to a gene: 4. CDR1 SQVTM and CDR2 ANQGSEA come from the germline V gene. CDR3 sequence: CSAGGQGTEAFF. The CDR3 bases are TGCAGCGCCGGGGGACAGGGGACTGAAGCTTTCTTT.

The chain employs TRBV4-3 and TRBJ1-1; unclear D gene. CDR3 length: 16 amino acids. V lost 4 bases and J lost 4, with 19 bases in between. Germline V gives CDR1 LGHNA, CDR2 YSLEER. The CDR3 region is CASSPQSGRVGTEAFF. CDR3 nucleotide sequence: TGCGCCAGCAGCCCCCAGTCCGGGAGGGTAGGCACTGAAGCTTTCTTT.

This clone was seen just once. This rearrangement joins TRBV7-2 to TRBJ2-1, with a tentative D call TRBD1 (6 bases). The CDR3 is 14 residues long. Trimming stripped 2 bases from V and 2 bases from J, with 7 bases between. Per the germline V gene, CDR1 is SGHTA and CDR2 is FQGNSA. DNA of the CDR3: TGTGCCAGCAGCTTATGGGGGCCCTACAATGAGCAGTTCTTC. Its translation is CASSLWGPYNEQFF.

In regard to this clone: A read error is likely, as this CDR3 ends without the conserved phenylalanine or tryptophan. The J gene is TRBJ1-6, the V gene TRBV10-3; D gene uncertain. There are 14 residues in the CDR3. Germline CDR1 is ENHRY and CDR2 is SYGVKD. Trimming cost V 3 bases and J 9 bases, with 12 bases left between them. The CDR3 nucleotides read TGTGCCATCAGTGATAAACCCGCCTCTTCACCCCTCCACCTT. This encodes CAISDKPASSPLHL.

V usage is TRBV29-1 and J usage is TRBJ1-2; D not resolved. Trimming pared 7 bases from V and 7 bases from J, leaving 13 bases between. The CDR3 totals 11 residues. Germline CDR1 SQVTM, CDR2 ANQGSEA. CDR3 region: CSAYTDCGYTF. The CDR3 DNA follows: TGCAGCGCCTACACGGACTGTGGCTACACCTTC.

The chain combines TRBV29-1 with TRBJ1-2; D gene uncertain. With 2 bases removed from V and 6 bases from J, the gap between germline ends came to 13 bases. The CDR3 has 13 amino acids. Germline assignment: CDR1 SQVTM and CDR2 ANQGSEA. CDR3 loop: CSVETPGRNGYTF. The CDR3 DNA reads TGCAGCGTTGAAACACCTGGGAGGAATGGCTACACCTTC.

This clone is a singleton in its sample. V and J are TRBV6-1 and TRBJ1-1, with a possible D match to TRBD1 (6 bases). V was clipped by 6 bases and J by 6 bases, with 11 bases between them. There are 12 residues in the CDR3. Germline-derived CDR1 and CDR2 are MNHNS and SASEGT. The CDR3 sequence: CASRAEGAEAFF. CDR3 DNA sequence: TGTGCCAGCAGGGCCGAGGGGGCTGAAGCTTTCTTT.